The 25 T cell receptor beta chains reported below all come from one sample, sequenced in a study of CD8+ T cells in alopecia areata. Investigators isolated RNA and reverse transcribed it into cDNA to act as the sequencing template. Measured with immunoSEQ multiplex PCR; TCRdb has only the in-frame clones, and not every one. The sample shows about 39,000 clones, just over 65% of them seen only once. Treatment here: oral pan-JAK inhibitor, 5-10 mg twice daily. The sequencing here drew on CD8+ T cells sorted from blood, taken at week 4, from a patient treated with tofacitinib. Source of these receptors: a human donor with alopecia areata.

The V call is TRBV5-1, the J call TRBJ2-5; D unresolved. The CDR3 runs to 13 residues. V lost 4 bases and J lost 2, with 9 bases in between. Germline V gives CDR1 SGHRS, CDR2 YFSETQ. The CDR3 DNA is TGCGCCAGCAGCCCCGACCTTCAAGAGACCCAGTACTTC. Translating gives CASSPDLQETQYF.

This chain joins TRBV30 and TRBJ2-2; D is possibly TRBD2 (6 bases). The CDR3 length is 13 residues. The germline V gene encodes CDR1 GTSNPN and CDR2 SVGIG (reference sequence). Deletions cut 8 bases from V and 4 bases from J, with 14 bases between. The CDR3 DNA reads TGTGCCCAAAACCGGGGGAGCACCGGGGAGCTGTTTTTT. It is translated as CAQNRGSTGELFF.

The genes are TRBV27 and TRBJ2-5; 8 bases are a match to TRBD2. V was pared by 4 bases and J by 5 bases, with 9 bases of the junction left unmatched. Germline assignment: CDR1 MNHEY and CDR2 SMNVEV (reference sequence). The CDR3 length is 15 residues. The CDR3 DNA follows: TGTGCCAGCAGTTCGACTGGACTAGCATGGGAGACCCAGTACTTC. Amino acid sequence: CASSSTGLAWETQYF.

The V call is TRBV7-6, the J call TRBJ2-5; no clear D. Trimming stripped 2 bases from V and 5 bases from J, with 18 bases between. The CDR3 contains 16 residues. The germline gives CDR1 SGHVS, CDR2 FNYEAQ. The CDR3 DNA reads as TGTGCCAGCAGCTTATACGACTCCAAAACGGCCGAGACCCAGTACTTC. Translating it yields CASSLYDSKTAETQYF. The whole variable domain, remainder taken from reference TRBV7-6 and TRBJ2-5, is GAGVSQSPRYKVTKRGQDVALRCDPISGHVSLYWYRQALGQGPEFLTYFNYEAQQDKSGLPNDRFSAERPEGSISTLTIQRTEQRDSAMYRCASSLYDSKTAETQYFGPGTRLLVL.

This clone was observed a few times. V usage is TRBV29-1 and J usage is TRBJ2-1, with TRBD1 identical over 8 bases. This CDR3 contains 14 residues. Germline values: CDR1 SQVTM, CDR2 ANQGSEA. V lost 6 bases, J lost 6 bases, and 10 bases stayed unmatched. The CDR3 protein is CSVRPMTGVNEQFF. The CDR3 nucleotides are TGCAGCGTCCGCCCGATGACAGGGGTCAATGAGCAGTTCTTC.

The CDR3 DNA sequence: TGTGCCAGCAGATACAGGGCCCAAGAGACCCAGTACTTC. Protein sequence: CASRYRAQETQYF. The chain couples TRBV6-6 to TRBJ2-5; tentative D call: TRBD1 (6 bases). The V gene's germline CDR1 is MNHNY and CDR2 SVGAGI (reference sequence). V was shortened by 6 bases and J by 1 base, with 9 bases between the two germline ends. The length of the CDR3 is 13 residues.

The chain has TRBV6-5 and TRBJ2-1, with D perhaps TRBD1 (5 bases). V shed 6 bases and J shed 6 bases, with 12 bases lying between them. Germline CDR1 is MNHEY and CDR2 is SVGAGI. CDR3 length: 13 amino acids. The CDR3 loop is CASSHNRFNEQFF. The CDR3 coding sequence is TGTGCCAGCAGCCACAACAGGTTCAATGAGCAGTTCTTC.

About this clone itself: This sample also contains other DNA sequences that code for the same CDR3. This rearrangement joins TRBV6-5 to TRBJ1-1; no firm D call. V dropped 0 bases and J dropped 0 bases, with 2 bases sitting between them. The germline V gene has CDR1 MNHEY and CDR2 SVGAGI. The CDR3 extends over 13 amino acids. In DNA form, the CDR3 reads TGTGCCAGCAGTTACTCCGTGAACACTGAAGCTTTCTTT. Translating it yields CASSYSVNTEAFF.

This clone has just a few counts. This chain connects TRBV29-1 to TRBJ1-2; a possible D gene is TRBD1 (5 bases). Trimming took 6 bases from V and 6 from J, leaving 23 bases between them. This CDR3 contains 15 residues. From germline, CDR1 is SQVTM and CDR2 ANQGSEA. Written as DNA, the CDR3 is TGCAGCGTGGCTTATCCGGGACGCGAGGTAGATGGCTACACCTTC. Residues: CSVAYPGREVDGYTF.

This clone was seen a single time. The rearrangement joins TRBV4-1 to TRBJ2-5; D gene unclear. Trimming stripped 4 bases from V and 5 bases from J, with 11 bases between. The CDR3 is 13 residues long. Germline lookup yields CDR1 MGHRA and CDR2 YSYEKL. Here the CDR3 reads CASSLGSEETQYF. The CDR3 DNA sequence: TGCGCCAGCAGCCTCGGGTCCGAGGAGACCCAGTACTTC.

This clone was counted once. J is TRBJ2-1 and V is TRBV12-5; 8 positions agree with TRBD2. Germline lookup yields CDR1 LGHNT and CDR2 FRNRAP. The junction had 12 bases not matched to a gene; V was cut back by 6 bases and J by 8 bases. This CDR3 has 15 amino acids. CDR3 sequence: CASGAAIAGLDEQFF. CDR3 in DNA: TGTGCTAGTGGAGCGGCGATAGCGGGGTTGGATGAGCAGTTCTTC.

The chain joins TRBV29-1 to TRBJ1-1; D not certain. Trimming pared 4 bases from V and 2 bases from J, leaving 8 bases between. Per the germline V gene, CDR1 is SQVTM and CDR2 is ANQGSEA. The CDR3 loop spans 12 amino acids. The DNA for the CDR3 is TGCAGCGTTGTTCCCCCCAACACTGAAGCTTTCTTT. Translated: CSVVPPNTEAFF.

This clone was counted a single time. V and J are TRBV11-2 and TRBJ2-7; no reliable D call. The germline V gene has CDR1 SGHAT and CDR2 FQNNGV. The CDR3 loop spans 14 amino acids. V was trimmed by 0 bases and J by 0 bases, leaving 6 bases between them. The CDR3 DNA reads TGTGCCAGCAGCTTAGAACCGACCTCCTACGAGCAGTACTTC. It is translated as CASSLEPTSYEQYF.

The V and J genes are TRBV29-1 and TRBJ1-2, with 8 bases that match TRBD1. Germline CDR1 reads SQVTM; CDR2 reads ANQGSEA. The junction had 6 bases not matched to a gene; V was cut back by 6 bases and J by 6 bases. The CDR3 runs to 12 residues. The CDR3 here is CSVGQGMDGYTF. The CDR3 DNA reads as TGCAGCGTAGGACAGGGAATGGATGGCTACACCTTC. The full variable domain, rest sourced from reference TRBV29-1 and TRBJ1-2, is SAVISQKPSRDICQRGTSLTIQCQVDSQVTMMFWYRQQPGQSLTLIATANQGSEATYESGFVIDKFPISRPNLTFSTLTVSNMSPEDSSIYLCSVGQGMDGYTFGSGTRLTVV.

The chain carries TRBV6-5 and TRBJ2-5; the D gene is possibly TRBD1 (5 bases). The V end was cut by 2 bases, the J end by 4 bases, with 11 bases between. The germline V gene encodes CDR1 MNHEY and CDR2 SVGAGI. The length of the CDR3 is 14 residues. The CDR3 sequence: CASSYRGGRETQYF. DNA for the CDR3: TGTGCCAGCAGTTACAGGGGTGGTAGAGAGACCCAGTACTTC.

The rearrangement links TRBV2 to TRBJ2-7, with TRBD2 matching over 7 bases. The CDR3 is 15 amino acids. The germline CDR1 and CDR2 sequences are SNHLY and FYNNEI. V was pared by 8 bases and J by 0 bases, with 10 bases of the junction left unmatched. CDR3 region: CASLKGRGSSYEQYF. For the CDR3, the DNA is TGTGCCAGCCTAAAGGGGCGGGGGAGCTCCTACGAGCAGTACTTC.

The J gene is TRBJ2-1, the V gene TRBV2; D call uncertain. Deletions cut 8 bases from V and 8 bases from J, with 13 bases between. This CDR3 is 12 amino acids long. The V gene's germline CDR1 is SNHLY and CDR2 FYNNEI. CDR3 loop: CASGQSWDEQFF. For the CDR3, the DNA is TGTGCCAGCGGCCAGTCCTGGGATGAGCAGTTCTTC.

The chain recombines TRBV12-5 with TRBJ2-3; D is ambiguous. The CDR3 covers 13 residues. V lost 3 bases, J lost 4 bases, and 8 bases lay in between. Looked up from germline, CDR1 is LGHNT and CDR2 is FRNRAP. CDR3 nucleotides: TGTGCTAGTGGTTTAGGTAGCTCAGATACGCAGTATTTT. Protein sequence: CASGLGSSDTQYF.

On this clone itself: A read error likely explains this, since a far larger clone differs by one base. This chain connects TRBV11-2 to TRBJ1-1; no clear D. The V gene lost 0 bases and the J gene lost 2 bases, with 4 bases spanning the gap. From germline, CDR1 is SGHAT and CDR2 FQNNGV. The CDR3 is made up of 13 amino acids. The DNA of the CDR3 is TGTGCCAGCAGCTTAGAACTTAACACTGAAGCTTTCTTT. This codes for CASSLELNTEAFF.

Only a few counts were recorded for this clone. The chain combines TRBV19 with TRBJ1-1; TRBD1 matches at 9 bases. With 7 bases clipped from V and 2 bases from J, the junction kept 5 bases outside the gene matches. CDR1 LNHDA and CDR2 SQIVND come from the germline V gene (reference sequence). This CDR3 is built from 14 residues. The CDR3 here is CASMGQGSNTEAFF. CDR3 bases: TGTGCCAGTATGGGACAGGGTAGCAACACTGAAGCTTTCTTT. The whole variable domain, remainder taken from reference TRBV19 and TRBJ1-1, is DGGITQSPKYLFRKEGQNVTLSCEQNLNHDAMYWYRQDPGQGLRLIYYSQIVNDFQKGDIAEGYSVSREKKESFPLTVTSAQKNPTAFYLCASMGQGSNTEAFFGQGTRLTVV.

This clone appeared a single time. This chain links TRBV25-1 with TRBJ2-7; possibly TRBD2 for D (6 bases). The CDR3 consists of 12 residues. With 8 bases removed from V and 7 bases from J, the gap between germline ends came to 15 bases. Per germline, CDR1 MGHDK and CDR2 SYGVNS. Written as DNA, the CDR3 is TGTGCCAGCTTTGACGGTGGAGGGGAGCAGTACTTC. As protein: CASFDGGGEQYF.

This clone was detected a few times. The chain combines TRBV29-1 with TRBJ2-6; 7 nucleotides align to TRBD1. J was trimmed by 3 bases and V by 3 bases; bases with no gene match: 11. This CDR3 is built from 17 residues. The germline gives CDR1 SQVTM, CDR2 ANQGSEA. CDR3 in amino acids: CSVDEGALLGGANVLTF. CDR3 nucleotides: TGCAGCGTTGATGAGGGGGCGCTTCTCGGTGGGGCCAACGTCCTGACTTTC.

The rearrangement joins TRBV7-6 to TRBJ2-1; no clear D. V dropped 2 bases and J dropped 2 bases, with 10 bases sitting between them. CDR1 is SGHVS, CDR2 FNYEAQ, per germline. The CDR3 runs 15 residues. For the CDR3, the DNA is TGTGCCAGCAGCTTACTCGTAGATACCTACAATGAGCAGTTCTTC. It yields the protein CASSLLVDTYNEQFF.

V gene TRBV19 combines with J gene TRBJ1-5; D is unresolved. The CDR3 has 16 amino acids. Germline values: CDR1 LNHDA, CDR2 SQIVND (reference sequence). V lost 4 bases, J lost 3 bases, and 16 bases lay in between. The CDR3 loop reads CASSTRPSPYNQPQHF. The CDR3 DNA is TGTGCCAGTAGTACCCGTCCGTCACCATACAATCAGCCCCAGCATTTT.

This chain joins TRBV4-3 and TRBJ2-7, with a possible D match to TRBD2 (6 bases). Germline CDR1 is LGHNA and CDR2 is YSLEER. This CDR3 comprises 14 residues. The ends were cut back, 1 base at V and 7 bases at J, with 14 bases in the middle. This chain's CDR3 is CASSQVGAGSEQYF. The CDR3 DNA follows: TGCGCCAGCAGCCAAGTAGGTGCGGGGAGTGAGCAGTACTTC.